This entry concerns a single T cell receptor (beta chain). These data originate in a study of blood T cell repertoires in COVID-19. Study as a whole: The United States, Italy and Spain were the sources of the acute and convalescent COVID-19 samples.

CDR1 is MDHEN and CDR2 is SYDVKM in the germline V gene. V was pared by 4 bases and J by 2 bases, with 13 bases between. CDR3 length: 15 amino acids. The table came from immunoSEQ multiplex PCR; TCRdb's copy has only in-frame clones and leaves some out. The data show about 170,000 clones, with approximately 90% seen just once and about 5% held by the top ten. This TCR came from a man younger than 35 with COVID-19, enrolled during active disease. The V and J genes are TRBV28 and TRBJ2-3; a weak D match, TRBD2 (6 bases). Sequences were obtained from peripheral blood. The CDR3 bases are TGTGCCAGCAGTTACCCGGGGGACCACACAGATACGCAGTATTTT. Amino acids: CASSYPGDHTDTQYF.